A selection of T cell receptor beta chains follows, all from one sample in a study of CD8 T cells in Susac syndrome. TCRdb re-called the immunoSEQ multiplex PCR reads through MiXCR, storing one row per CDR3 protein. The sample has fewer than 80,000 distinct CDR3 sequences, approximately 95% seen once. The sample taken for sequencing was CD8+ T cells from PBMCs. The receptors stem from a human donor with Susac syndrome. Each CDR3 is given with its conserved first and last residue. Fields, in order: D gene, CDR3 length, J gene, clone size, V gene, CDR3 protein, CDR3 DNA. The D gene is left open where the match is weak. The listing skips clone size in some rows; elsewhere it reads once, few, many or a size class.

D gene: -
CDR3 length: 12
J gene: TRBJ1-1
clone size: -
V gene: TRBV28
CDR3 protein: CASRWDRGEAFF
CDR3 DNA: TGTGCCAGCAGATGGGACCGGGGGGAAGCTTTCTTT

D gene: -
CDR3 length: 17
J gene: TRBJ2-5
clone size: -
V gene: TRBV6-1
CDR3 protein: CASRDRPHSGFQETQYF
CDR3 DNA: TGTGCCAGCAGGGACAGGCCCCATAGCGGGTTTCAAGAGACCCAGTACTTC

D gene: -
CDR3 length: 10
J gene: TRBJ1-2
clone size: once
V gene: TRBV5-8
CDR3 protein: CASSLGGYTF
CDR3 DNA: TGTGCCAGCAGCTTAGGGGGCTACACCTTC

D gene: -
CDR3 length: 15
J gene: TRBJ2-5
clone size: -
V gene: TRBV12-3/TRBV12-4
CDR3 protein: CASSGLLGWEETQYF
CDR3 DNA: TGTGCCAGCAGCGGACTACTGGGGTGGGAAGAGACCCAGTACTTC

D gene: -
CDR3 length: 13
J gene: TRBJ2-1
clone size: -
V gene: TRBV20-1
CDR3 protein: CSASRLAYNEQFF
CDR3 DNA: TGCAGTGCTAGTCGACTGGCCTACAATGAGCAGTTCTTC

D gene: -
CDR3 length: 13
J gene: TRBJ2-7
clone size: -
V gene: TRBV2
CDR3 protein: CASRDTRPYEQYF
CDR3 DNA: TGTGCCAGCAGGGACACACGACCCTACGAGCAGTACTTC

D gene: -
CDR3 length: 16
J gene: TRBJ2-7
clone size: once
V gene: TRBV5-1
CDR3 protein: CASSQGFGTWAYEQYF
CDR3 DNA: TGCGCCAGCAGCCAGGGGTTCGGGACATGGGCCTACGAGCAGTACTTC

D gene: -
CDR3 length: 13
J gene: TRBJ2-3
clone size: -
V gene: TRBV9
CDR3 protein: CASGGSDTDTQYF
CDR3 DNA: TGTGCCAGCGGGGGGAGTGATACAGATACGCAGTATTTT

D gene: -
CDR3 length: 15
J gene: TRBJ2-1
clone size: once
V gene: TRBV7-8
CDR3 protein: CASSTRTVPSNEQFF
CDR3 DNA: TGTGCCAGCAGCACCCGGACCGTTCCAAGCAATGAGCAGTTCTTC

D gene: TRBD2
CDR3 length: 14
J gene: TRBJ2-7
clone size: -
V gene: TRBV7-3
CDR3 protein: CASSPGPGGYEQYF
CDR3 DNA: TGTGCCAGCAGCCCCGGGCCGGGGGGCTACGAGCAGTACTTC

D gene: TRBD2
CDR3 length: 14
J gene: TRBJ2-7
clone size: -
V gene: TRBV4-2
CDR3 protein: CASSPRTSVREQYF
CDR3 DNA: TGTGCCAGCAGCCCCCGGACTAGCGTTCGGGAGCAGTACTTC

D gene: -
CDR3 length: 13
J gene: TRBJ1-1
clone size: few
V gene: TRBV4-1
CDR3 protein: CASSHRGGTEAFF
CDR3 DNA: TGCGCCAGCAGCCACCGTGGGGGAACTGAAGCTTTCTTT

D gene: -
CDR3 length: 13
J gene: TRBJ2-7
clone size: -
V gene: TRBV7-9
CDR3 protein: CASDGLTSYEQYF
CDR3 DNA: TGTGCCAGCGACGGCCTTACCTCCTACGAGCAGTACTTC

D gene: TRBD2
CDR3 length: 15
J gene: TRBJ2-1
clone size: -
V gene: TRBV18
CDR3 protein: CASSPRGGTYNEQFF
CDR3 DNA: TGTGCCAGCTCACCACGCGGGGGTACCTACAATGAGCAGTTCTTC

D gene: -
CDR3 length: 13
J gene: TRBJ1-3
clone size: -
V gene: TRBV15
CDR3 protein: CATRWVSGNTIYF
CDR3 DNA: TGTGCCACCAGGTGGGTCTCTGGAAACACCATATATTTT

D gene: -
CDR3 length: 12
J gene: TRBJ2-3
clone size: -
V gene: TRBV6-2/TRBV6-3
CDR3 protein: CASRGQEDTQYF
CDR3 DNA: TGTGCCAGCAGGGGTCAGGAAGATACGCAGTATTTT

D gene: -
CDR3 length: 14
J gene: TRBJ2-1
clone size: -
V gene: TRBV20-1
CDR3 protein: CSASVGSSYNEQFF
CDR3 DNA: TGCAGTGCTAGTGTCGGAAGCTCCTACAATGAGCAGTTCTTC

D gene: -
CDR3 length: 11
J gene: TRBJ2-1
clone size: few
V gene: TRBV12-5
CDR3 protein: CASSSNNEQFF
CDR3 DNA: TGTGCTAGTAGTAGCAACAATGAGCAGTTCTTC

D gene: TRBD2
CDR3 length: 10
J gene: TRBJ2-1
clone size: -
V gene: TRBV2
CDR3 protein: CASSALAESF
CDR3 DNA: TGTGCCAGCAGTGCGCTAGCGGAGTCCTTC

D gene: -
CDR3 length: 15
J gene: TRBJ2-1
clone size: -
V gene: TRBV20-1
CDR3 protein: CSARSTESSYNEQFF
CDR3 DNA: TGCAGTGCTCGTTCGACAGAAAGCTCCTACAATGAGCAGTTCTTC

D gene: TRBD1
CDR3 length: 15
J gene: TRBJ2-7
clone size: -
V gene: TRBV28
CDR3 protein: CASSPRVQGDYEQYF
CDR3 DNA: TGTGCCAGCAGTCCCCGGGTTCAGGGGGACTACGAGCAGTACTTC

D gene: -
CDR3 length: 12
J gene: TRBJ2-7
clone size: -
V gene: TRBV5-1
CDR3 protein: CASSRRPDEQYF
CDR3 DNA: TGCGCCAGCAGCCGGAGGCCGGACGAGCAGTACTTC

D gene: TRBD1
CDR3 length: 14
J gene: TRBJ1-2
clone size: -
V gene: TRBV9
CDR3 protein: CASSVEQGPYGYTF
CDR3 DNA: TGTGCCAGCAGCGTAGAACAGGGGCCCTATGGCTACACCTTC

D gene: -
CDR3 length: 15
J gene: TRBJ2-5
clone size: -
V gene: TRBV24-1
CDR3 protein: CATSDGGGGWETQYF
CDR3 DNA: TGTGCCACCAGTGATGGCGGCGGGGGCTGGGAGACCCAGTACTTC

D gene: -
CDR3 length: 14
J gene: TRBJ2-5
clone size: -
V gene: TRBV11-2
CDR3 protein: CASSFVTTPETQYF
CDR3 DNA: TGTGCCAGCAGCTTTGTGACTACCCCAGAGACCCAGTACTTC

D gene: TRBD1
CDR3 length: 15
J gene: TRBJ2-1
clone size: -
V gene: TRBV19
CDR3 protein: CASSIADRGDDEQFF
CDR3 DNA: TGTGCCAGTAGTATAGCCGACAGGGGTGACGATGAGCAGTTCTTC

D gene: -
CDR3 length: 15
J gene: TRBJ1-6
clone size: -
V gene: TRBV2
CDR3 protein: CASSERGELNSPLHF
CDR3 DNA: TGTGCCAGCAGTGAAAGGGGCGAACTTAATTCACCCCTCCACTTT

D gene: TRBD1
CDR3 length: 18
J gene: TRBJ1-1
clone size: -
V gene: TRBV20-1
CDR3 protein: CSAPRQGGNLGPNTEAFF
CDR3 DNA: TGCAGTGCTCCCCGACAGGGGGGCAACCTTGGTCCCAACACTGAAGCTTTCTTT

D gene: -
CDR3 length: 16
J gene: TRBJ2-3
clone size: -
V gene: TRBV28
CDR3 protein: CASEDARVAYTDTQYF
CDR3 DNA: TGTGCCAGCGAAGATGCGCGGGTTGCATACACAGATACGCAGTATTTT

D gene: TRBD1
CDR3 length: 15
J gene: TRBJ1-2
clone size: -
V gene: TRBV9
CDR3 protein: CASSVEQGITYGYTF
CDR3 DNA: TGTGCCAGCAGCGTAGAACAGGGGATCACCTATGGCTACACCTTC

D gene: -
CDR3 length: 14
J gene: TRBJ2-7
clone size: -
V gene: TRBV3-1
CDR3 protein: CASKGGSKAYEQYF
CDR3 DNA: TGTGCCAGCAAAGGAGGGTCTAAAGCCTACGAGCAGTACTTC

D gene: -
CDR3 length: 17
J gene: TRBJ1-2
clone size: -
V gene: TRBV20-1
CDR3 protein: CSASIDLTGTQRYGYTF
CDR3 DNA: TGCAGTGCTTCCATCGACCTTACCGGGACACAGAGATATGGCTACACCTTC

D gene: -
CDR3 length: 12
J gene: TRBJ1-1
clone size: -
V gene: TRBV6-2/TRBV6-3
CDR3 protein: CASSWGGTEAFF
CDR3 DNA: TGTGCCAGCAGTTGGGGGGGGACTGAAGCTTTCTTT

D gene: -
CDR3 length: 14
J gene: TRBJ2-5
clone size: -
V gene: TRBV5-3
CDR3 protein: CARSLPRGRETQYF
CDR3 DNA: TGTGCCAGAAGCTTACCGCGGGGGCGGGAGACCCAGTACTTC

D gene: -
CDR3 length: 12
J gene: TRBJ2-4
clone size: -
V gene: TRBV2
CDR3 protein: CASPGAKNIQYF
CDR3 DNA: TGTGCCAGCCCGGGGGCCAAAAACATTCAGTACTTC

D gene: -
CDR3 length: 17
J gene: TRBJ2-3
clone size: -
V gene: TRBV27
CDR3 protein: CASSYGDAGAETDTQYF
CDR3 DNA: TGTGCCAGCAGTTACGGCGACGCGGGGGCCGAGACAGATACGCAGTATTTT

D gene: TRBD2
CDR3 length: 13
J gene: TRBJ2-3
clone size: -
V gene: TRBV28
CDR3 protein: CASIRGLTDTQYF
CDR3 DNA: TGTGCCAGCATACGGGGACTAACAGATACGCAGTATTTT

D gene: -
CDR3 length: 15
J gene: TRBJ2-3
clone size: -
V gene: TRBV7-9
CDR3 protein: CASSLQDIREGTQYF
CDR3 DNA: TGTGCCAGCAGCCTCCAGGATATACGCGAGGGTACGCAGTATTTT

D gene: -
CDR3 length: 11
J gene: TRBJ2-1
clone size: -
V gene: TRBV5-4
CDR3 protein: CASIRGNEQFF
CDR3 DNA: TGTGCCAGCATACGGGGGAATGAGCAGTTCTTC

D gene: TRBD1
CDR3 length: 11
J gene: TRBJ2-7
clone size: -
V gene: TRBV12-5
CDR3 protein: CASTGEYEQYF
CDR3 DNA: TGTGCTAGTACAGGGGAGTACGAGCAGTACTTC

D gene: TRBD1
CDR3 length: 14
J gene: TRBJ2-7
clone size: -
V gene: TRBV28
CDR3 protein: CASSIRDRGPEQYF
CDR3 DNA: TGTGCCAGCAGCATCCGGGACAGGGGGCCTGAGCAGTACTTC

D gene: TRBD2
CDR3 length: 17
J gene: TRBJ2-7
clone size: -
V gene: TRBV20-1
CDR3 protein: CSARDWGVNGGTYEQYF
CDR3 DNA: TGCAGTGCTAGAGATTGGGGCGTGAACGGGGGGACCTACGAGCAGTACTTC

D gene: -
CDR3 length: 14
J gene: TRBJ2-7
clone size: once
V gene: TRBV4-1
CDR3 protein: CASSQRAGTYEQYF
CDR3 DNA: TGCGCCAGCAGCCAACGGGCGGGTACCTACGAGCAGTACTTC

D gene: -
CDR3 length: 13
J gene: TRBJ2-1
clone size: -
V gene: TRBV27
CDR3 protein: CASSFSLANEQFF
CDR3 DNA: TGTGCCAGCAGTTTTTCCCTAGCCAATGAGCAGTTCTTC

D gene: -
CDR3 length: 18
J gene: TRBJ2-3
clone size: -
V gene: TRBV1
CDR3 protein: CTSSQAPWTSGGRNTQYF
CDR3 DNA: TGCACCAGCAGCCAAGCCCCTTGGACTAGCGGGGGAAGGAACACGCAGTATTTT

D gene: TRBD1
CDR3 length: 13
J gene: TRBJ2-5
clone size: -
V gene: TRBV5-4
CDR3 protein: CASSWTGAETQYF
CDR3 DNA: TGTGCCAGCAGCTGGACAGGGGCGGAGACCCAGTACTTC

D gene: -
CDR3 length: 13
J gene: TRBJ1-6
clone size: -
V gene: TRBV7-2
CDR3 protein: CASSLAQGSPLHF
CDR3 DNA: TGTGCCAGCAGCTTGGCACAGGGCTCACCCCTCCACTTT

D gene: -
CDR3 length: 13
J gene: TRBJ2-1
clone size: -
V gene: TRBV20-1
CDR3 protein: CSARGPEYNEQFF
CDR3 DNA: TGCAGTGCTAGAGGCCCCGAATACAATGAGCAGTTCTTC